The present TCR beta chain was sequenced within a study of T-cell memory formation after mild COVID-19. Germline V gene sequence: CDR1 MNHEY, CDR2 SMNVEV (reference sequence). The junction had 6 bases not matched to a gene; V was cut back by 3 bases and J by 2 bases. The CDR3 consists of 15 residues. In TCRdb, the 5' RACE reads were re-called with MiXCR into one record per CDR3 protein. The table includes under 200,000 distinct CDR3 sequences, less than 40% detected once. What was sequenced was PBMCs or a T cell subset sorted from them (not recorded which). J is TRBJ2-7 and V is TRBV27, with 8 bases matching TRBD1. The TCR originated in an adult woman who had mild COVID-19 (a few samples of this study predate the infection). Cell type and time point are not known. DNA of the CDR3: TGTGCCAGCAGTTTTCGGGACAGGCTACCCTACGAGCAGTACTTC. Translated, it gives CASSFRDRLPYEQYF.